The entry below describes one T cell receptor beta chain. In the original processing: Reference gene primer amplification gave estimated nucleated cell counts. Clones were read by immunoSEQ multiplex PCR, and TCRdb kept only the in-frame ones, dropping some. Clone size and the V and J calls come from that table; the DNA yielded D and trimming. The sample includes approximately 120,000 clones, around four fifths seen only once; the top ten take about 6%. These data are taken from a study of blood T cell repertoires in COVID-19. Study at large: The analysed material was cDNA or gDNA that came from T cells, B-cell-depleted T cells, or PBMCs.

The sequenced sample was peripheral blood. This TCR was recovered from a man older than 75 with COVID-19, enrolled during active disease.

This chain's CDR3 is CASSLGEVWETQYF. As DNA, the CDR3 is TGCGCCAGCAGCTTGGGAGAGGTGTGGGAGACCCAGTACTTC. The V and J genes are TRBV5-1 and TRBJ2-5; no firm D call. Germline V gene lookup returns CDR1 SGHRS and CDR2 YFSETQ. V lost 0 bases and J 5 bases, leaving 11 bases between the germline ends. The CDR3 length is 14 residues.